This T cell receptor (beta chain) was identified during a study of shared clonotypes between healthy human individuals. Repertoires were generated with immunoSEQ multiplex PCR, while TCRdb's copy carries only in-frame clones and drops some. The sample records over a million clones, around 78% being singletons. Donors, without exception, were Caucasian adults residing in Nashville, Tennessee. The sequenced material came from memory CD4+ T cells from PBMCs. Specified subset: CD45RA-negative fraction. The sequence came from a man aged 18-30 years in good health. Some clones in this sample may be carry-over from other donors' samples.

The CDR3 DNA follows: TGCGCCAGCAGCTTGCCCGAGGGGGAGACCCAGTACTTC. The encoded protein is CASSLPEGETQYF. V and J are TRBV5-1 and TRBJ2-5, with D perhaps being TRBD1 or TRBD2 (5 bases each). This CDR3 is 13 amino acids long. Trimming took off 1 base at V and 5 bases at J, with 9 bases between the two ends. Germline lookup yields CDR1 SGHRS and CDR2 YFSETQ.